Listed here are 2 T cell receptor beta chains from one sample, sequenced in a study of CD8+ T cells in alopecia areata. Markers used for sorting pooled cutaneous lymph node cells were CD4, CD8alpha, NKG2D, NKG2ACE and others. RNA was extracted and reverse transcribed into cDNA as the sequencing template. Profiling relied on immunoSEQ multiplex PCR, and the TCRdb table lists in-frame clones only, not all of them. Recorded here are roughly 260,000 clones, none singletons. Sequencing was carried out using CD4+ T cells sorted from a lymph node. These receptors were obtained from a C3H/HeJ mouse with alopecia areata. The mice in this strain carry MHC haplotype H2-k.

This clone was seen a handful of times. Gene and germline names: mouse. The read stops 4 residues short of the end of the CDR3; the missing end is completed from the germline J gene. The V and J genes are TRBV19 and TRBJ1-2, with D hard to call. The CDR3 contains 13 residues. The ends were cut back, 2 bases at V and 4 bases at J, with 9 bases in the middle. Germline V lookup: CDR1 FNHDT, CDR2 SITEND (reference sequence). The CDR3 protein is CASSIGEGSDYTF. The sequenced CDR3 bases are TGTGCCAGCAGTATTGGGGAGGGCTCC. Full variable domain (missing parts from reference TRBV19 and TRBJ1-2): GGIITQTPKFLIGQEGQKLTLKCQQNFNHDTMYWYRQDSGKGLRLIYYSITENDLQKGDLSEGYDASREKKSSFSLTVTSAQKNEMAVFLCASSIGEGSDYTFGSGTRLLVI.

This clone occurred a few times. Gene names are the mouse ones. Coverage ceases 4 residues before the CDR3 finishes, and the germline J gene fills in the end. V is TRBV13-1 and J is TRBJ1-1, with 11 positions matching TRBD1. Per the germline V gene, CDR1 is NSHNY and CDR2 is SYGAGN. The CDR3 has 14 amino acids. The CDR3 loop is CASSEPGQGGEVFF. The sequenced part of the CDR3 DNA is TGTGCCAGCAGTGAACCGGGACAGGGGGGA.